Below are 4 T cell receptor beta chains sequenced from a single sample in a study of CD8+CD57+ T cells in acquired aplastic anemia. According to the study, genomic DNA was the template for TCR beta VDJ and CDR3 profiling. One entry per CDR3 protein, called by TCRdb with MiXCR from the reads. In the table there are roughly 220,000 distinct CDR3 sequences, 55% to 65% of which are singletons. Those patients picked for sequencing had displayed CD8+CD57+ cell expansion on flow cytometry. Sequencing was done on a sample of sorted CD4+, CD8+, or CD8+CD57+ T cells (not recorded which) from PBMCs. These receptors originate from a human donor with aplastic anemia.

CDR3 nucleotide sequence: TGTGCCAGCAGCTTAGCGATTACCGTGACAGGGGTCTCCTACGAGCAGTACTTC. Translating gives CASSLAITVTGVSYEQYF. This chain connects TRBV7-6 to TRBJ2-7, with TRBD1 identical over 8 bases. The germline gives CDR1 SGHVS, CDR2 FNYEAQ. The CDR3 loop spans 18 amino acids. J was trimmed by 0 bases and V by 0 bases; bases with no gene match: 10.

V usage is TRBV4-1 and J usage is TRBJ1-6; tentative D call: TRBD1 (6 bases). V lost 0 bases, J lost 7 bases, and 16 bases lay in between. CDR3 size: 17 residues. Germline CDR1 is MGHRA and CDR2 is YSYEKL. The CDR3 DNA reads as TGCGCCAGCAGCCAAGATCTAGGACAGACGCTAAATTCACCCCTCCACTTT. Encoded protein: CASSQDLGQTLNSPLHF.

V and J are TRBV20-1 and TRBJ2-1; no reliable D call. There are 11 residues in the CDR3. Germline CDR1 is DFQATT and CDR2 is SNEGSKA (reference sequence). Trimming took 6 bases from V and 4 from J, leaving 7 bases between them. Here the CDR3 reads CSASGYNEQFF. CDR3 nucleotides: TGCAGTGCCAGTGGTTACAATGAGCAGTTCTTC.

This chain joins TRBV29-1 and TRBJ2-3; D remains ambiguous. The length of the CDR3 is 14 residues. Germline V CDR1 and CDR2: SQVTM, ANQGSEA. Trimming stripped 4 bases from V and 1 base from J, with 12 bases between. CDR3 sequence: CSVVGQLRTDTQYF. Written as DNA, the CDR3 is TGCAGCGTTGTAGGCCAGTTACGCACAGATACGCAGTATTTT.